The rows below give T cell receptor beta chains drawn from one sample of a study of PD-1 blockade in classical Hodgkin lymphoma. The repertoire was sequenced with immunoSEQ multiplex PCR; TCRdb's copy has only in-frame clones and lacks some. The sample consists of about 12,000 clones, about 80% of them appearing once. Sequenced here: peripheral blood mononuclear cells (PBMCs), sampled at baseline. The origin of the receptors is a human donor with classical Hodgkin lymphoma. Both conserved end residues are part of each CDR3. A D gene is named only where the DNA matches it firmly. Clone size is given for some rows only: seen once, a few or many times, or a class if the clone is expanded.

>TRBJ1-5|TRBV2|-|14|-
TGTGCCAGCAGATTCAGGGAGGGCAATCAGCCCCAGCATTTT
CASRFREGNQPQHF
>TRBJ1-2|TRBV30|-|12|-
TGTGCCTGGGACCTCATTGGGGGTGGCTACACCTTC
CAWDLIGGGYTF
>TRBJ2-2|TRBV13|TRBD1|19|-
TGTGCCAGCCTGGAAGGGGGCGTTTTGAGCGCAACGAACACCGGGGAGCTGTTTTTT
CASLEGGVLSATNTGELFF
>TRBJ1-1|TRBV10-3|TRBD1|14|-
TGTGCCATCACCAAGGGACAGGGAGCTACTGAAGCTTTCTTT
CAITKGQGATEAFF
>TRBJ1-1|TRBV5-6|TRBD1|15|-
TGTGCCAGCAGCCTACCCCGACAGGGGGCCACTGAAGCTTTCTTT
CASSLPRQGATEAFF
>TRBJ2-1|TRBV9|TRBD2|13|-
TGTGCCACCACGGCTAGCGGGAGAAATGAGCAGTTCTTC
CATTASGRNEQFF
>TRBJ2-1|TRBV27|-|16|once
TGTGCCAGCGGTCCGGGGGACAGAAGCTCCTACAATGAGCAGTTCTTC
CASGPGDRSSYNEQFF
>TRBJ1-1|TRBV6-5|-|13|-
TGTGCCAGCAGTTACAGCCAGGACACTGAAGCTTTCTTT
CASSYSQDTEAFF
>TRBJ1-4|TRBV2|TRBD1|15|few
TGTGCCAGCAGGGCCCGGGACAGGGCGAAAGAAAAACTGTTTTTT
CASRARDRAKEKLFF
>TRBJ2-1|TRBV15|-|14|-
TGTGCCACCAGCTGGGGCCTTATGCACAATGAGCAGTTCTTC
CATSWGLMHNEQFF
>TRBJ2-7|TRBV18|-|14|-
TGTGCCAGCTCACCCCCAGGGTTTTCCTACGAGCAGTACTTC
CASSPPGFSYEQYF
>TRBJ1-2|TRBV5-1|-|13|once
TGCGCCAGCAGCCTCCGGGCCGAGAGGGGCTACACCTTC
CASSLRAERGYTF
>TRBJ2-5|TRBV19|-|12|-
TGTGCCAGTAGTTCGGGATTGGAGACCCAGTACTTC
CASSSGLETQYF
>TRBJ2-5|TRBV4-1|TRBD2|16|-
TGCGCCAGCAGCCCCGGACTAGCGGGATCCTCAGAGACCCAGTACTTC
CASSPGLAGSSETQYF
>TRBJ1-6|TRBV4-2|-|15|-
TGTGCCAGCACCCGGATAAGCTCCTATAATTCACCCCCCCACTTT
CASTRISSYNSPPHF
>TRBJ2-3|TRBV6-6|TRBD2|14|-
TGTGCCAGCAGCTACGTAGCGGGGGCAGATACGCAGTATTTT
CASSYVAGADTQYF
>TRBJ2-5|TRBV9|-|14|once
TGTGCCAGCAGCGTTGGCGGGGGCTTGGAGACCCAGTACTTC
CASSVGGGLETQYF
>TRBJ1-4|TRBV7-2|-|14|-
TGTGCCAGCAGCCATGGAGGCCTAAGTGAAAAACTGTTTTTT
CASSHGGLSEKLFF
>TRBJ1-2|TRBV7-9|TRBD1|16|-
TGTGCCAGCAGCTTAGCCTACCGGGACAGGGAAAATGGCTACACCTTC
CASSLAYRDRENGYTF
>TRBJ2-3|TRBV4-1|TRBD2|16|-
TGCGCCAGCAGCCAACTAGCGGGGAGGTTTGGAGATACGCAGTATTTT
CASSQLAGRFGDTQYF
>TRBJ2-3|TRBV5-4|-|14|-
TGTGCCAGCAGCCGACAGAGCGGCACAGATACGCAGTATTTT
CASSRQSGTDTQYF
>TRBJ2-2|TRBV5-4|TRBD1|14|-
TGTGCCAGCAGCCGGACAGGGGAGGCCGGGGAGCTGTTTTTT
CASSRTGEAGELFF
>TRBJ1-6|TRBV6-6|-|14|-
TGTGCCAGCAGAGAGAGCTCCTATAATTCACCCCTCCACTTT
CASRESSYNSPLHF
>TRBJ1-6|TRBV5-1|-|15|-
TGCGCCAGCAGCTCGAGCCTAAGCTATAATTCACCCCTCCACTTT
CASSSSLSYNSPLHF
>TRBJ2-7|TRBV4-3|-|15|-
TGCGCCAGCAGCCAAGAACCGGGTGAATCCTACGAGCAGTACTTC
CASSQEPGESYEQYF
>TRBJ2-1|TRBV4-2|TRBD2|17|-
TGTGCCAGCAGCCAAGATCGCCGGCTAGCGGGGGGAAATGAGCAGTTCTTC
CASSQDRRLAGGNEQFF
>TRBJ1-3|TRBV9|TRBD1|15|medium-sized
TGTGCCAGCAGCGTAGGGACAGGGTCTAAAAACACCATATATTTT
CASSVGTGSKNTIYF
>TRBJ2-5|TRBV15|TRBD1|16|-
TGTGCCACCAGCCCCGGGACAGGGGATGTAGAAGAGACCCAGTACTTC
CATSPGTGDVEETQYF
>TRBJ2-1|TRBV5-5|-|16|-
TGTGCCAGCAGCTTGATCGGAAGGGGGTCCTACAATGAGCAGTTCTTC
CASSLIGRGSYNEQFF
>TRBJ2-1|TRBV7-9|TRBD1|17|few
TGTGCCAGCAGCTCAGATAAACTGGGACAGGGGATTTATGAGCAGTTCTTC
CASSSDKLGQGIYEQFF
>TRBJ2-7|TRBV7-9|TRBD1|16|-
TGTGCCAGCAGCTTCCCGAAGACAGGGGAAAACTACGAGCAGTACTTC
CASSFPKTGENYEQYF
>TRBJ1-2|TRBV10-3|-|14|-
TGTGCCATCAGTGAAGACACCGGAAAGGATGGCTACACCTTC
CAISEDTGKDGYTF
>TRBJ2-3|TRBV29-1|-|14|-
TGCAGCGTGGCCGACGGGGAGGGCACAGATACGCAGTATTTT
CSVADGEGTDTQYF
>TRBJ1-1|TRBV7-8|TRBD1|18|-
TGTGCCAGCAGCTTAGCGCTGGCAGGGGGAATAGAAGGCACTGAAGCTTTCTTT
CASSLALAGGIEGTEAFF
>TRBJ1-2|TRBV9|-|14|-
TGTGCCAGCAGCGCACGGGCCTCAAACTATGGCTACACCTTC
CASSARASNYGYTF
>TRBJ1-3|TRBV25-1|-|15|-
TGTGCCAGCAGTGATTCGAAGGGCTCTGGAAACACCATATATTTT
CASSDSKGSGNTIYF
>TRBJ1-1|TRBV12-5|TRBD1|15|-
TGTGCTAGTGGTCCCGCCAGACAGGGGTTCACTGAAGCTTTCTTT
CASGPARQGFTEAFF
>TRBJ1-5|TRBV6-5|-|15|medium-sized
TGTGCCAGCAGTCCGACAGTGATGCGGAATCAGCCCCAGCATTTT
CASSPTVMRNQPQHF
>TRBJ1-1|TRBV28|-|17|-
TGTGCCAGCATTTGGGGGAGTGGGTTTTTGGGGAACACTGAAGCTTTCTTT
CASIWGSGFLGNTEAFF
>TRBJ1-4|TRBV7-9|-|13|-
TGTGCCAGCAGCACAATTATGGAGGAAAAACTGTTTTTT
CASSTIMEEKLFF
>TRBJ2-2|TRBV28|-|15|-
TGTGCCAGCAGTCGCGGGACAGTTAACACCGGGGAGCTGTTTTTT
CASSRGTVNTGELFF
>TRBJ1-2|TRBV5-6|-|12|-
TGTGCCAGCAGCGAATCACTCGATGGCTACACCTTC
CASSESLDGYTF
>TRBJ2-7|TRBV5-1|-|14|-
TGCGCCAGCAGCCGTGACAGTAGCTCCTACGAGCAGTACTTC
CASSRDSSSYEQYF
>TRBJ2-3|TRBV9|-|15|once
TGTGCCAGCAGCGTAGACGGGGGTAGCACAGATACGCAGTATTTT
CASSVDGGSTDTQYF
>TRBJ2-1|TRBV15|-|15|few
TGTGCCACCAGCAGAGTTGGGCTAGCGTACAATGAGCAGTTCTTC
CATSRVGLAYNEQFF
>TRBJ2-1|TRBV19|TRBD1|14|-
TGTGCCAGTAGTATAGTCCAGGGGGCGAGTGAGCAGTTCTTC
CASSIVQGASEQFF
>TRBJ1-5|TRBV4-3|-|17|-
TGCGCCAGCAGCCAAGCTCTGGGTGGAGGGGGTAATCAGCCCCAGCATTTT
CASSQALGGGGNQPQHF
>TRBJ2-1|TRBV19|-|13|-
TGTGCCAGTAGTATCCAGGGTCCCTGGGAGCAGTTCTTC
CASSIQGPWEQFF
>TRBJ1-6|TRBV25-1|-|15|medium-sized
TGTGCCAGCAGTGAATGGTGGGAAAATAATTCACCCCTCCACTTT
CASSEWWENNSPLHF
>TRBJ1-2|TRBV6-5|-|13|-
TGTGCCAGCAGTTACTCCCCCCGTCGGGGCTACACCTTC
CASSYSPRRGYTF
>TRBJ2-5|TRBV6-5|-|15|-
TGTGCCAGCAGCTCGGGGTCCAGGGTGTCAGAGACCCAGTACTTC
CASSSGSRVSETQYF
>TRBJ1-1|TRBV10-3|-|12|-
TGTGCCATCAGTGAGGTGGGGACTGAAGCTTTCTTT
CAISEVGTEAFF
>TRBJ1-4|TRBV7-9|TRBD1|15|-
TGTGCCAGCAGCGCCCGGGACAGGGGGCAAGAAAAACTGTTTTTT
CASSARDRGQEKLFF
>TRBJ2-1|TRBV4-1|-|17|-
TGCGCCAGCAGCCAAGAATTGCCCTTTAGCTCCTACAATGAGCAGTTCTTC
CASSQELPFSSYNEQFF